This T cell receptor beta chain was captured in a study of response to subunit inactivated influenza vaccine. This clonotype was detected a few times. TCRdb ran MiXCR on the RT-PCR reads and lists one entry per CDR3 protein. The sample has roughly 670,000 distinct CDR3 sequences; 12% to 15% are singletons. V was clipped by 8 bases and J by 8 bases, with 13 bases between them. This CDR3 contains 12 residues. The germline CDR1 and CDR2 sequences are MDHEN and SYDVKM. The sample consisted of PBMCs from blood, taken approximately 15 days before vaccination. The source is a man aged 45 to 65 who received an inactivated influenza vaccine. The chain combines TRBV28 with TRBJ2-1, with D unresolved. The CDR3 sequence: CASREVFDEQFF. In nucleotides, the CDR3 is TGTGCCAGCCGTGAAGTTTTCGATGAGCAGTTCTTC.